Listed here are 2 T cell receptor beta chains from one sample, sequenced in a study of blood T cell repertoires in COVID-19. Assay used: immunoSEQ multiplex PCR; TCRdb lists only in-frame clones, some missing. The table records roughly 250,000 clones, about 91% of them present only once. Sequenced sample: PBMCs or T cells enriched from blood (not recorded which). The source is a woman in her twenties or thirties with acute COVID-19.

The J gene is TRBJ1-1, the V gene TRBV30, with TRBD1 identical over 8 bases. Trimming took 4 bases from V and 5 from J; bases not matched to a gene: 6. Germline V CDR1 and CDR2: GTSNPN, SVGIG (reference sequence). The CDR3 contains 13 residues. CDR3 nucleotide sequence: TGTGCCTGGATCATAGACAGGGGAACTGAAGCTTTCTTT. It codes for CAWIIDRGTEAFF.

The V and J genes are TRBV24-1 and TRBJ2-1; 8 bases line up with TRBD1. V lost 3 bases to trimming and J lost 7 bases; unmatched junction nucleotides: 1. This CDR3 has 13 amino acids. CDR1 and CDR2 (germline): KGHDR, SFDVKD. The CDR3 here is CATSDTGGNEQFF. Written as DNA, the CDR3 is TGTGCCACCAGTGATACAGGGGGAAATGAGCAGTTCTTC.